The 29 T cell receptor beta chains listed next were all sequenced from one sample in a study of blood T cell repertoires in COVID-19. Libraries were prepared by immunoSEQ multiplex PCR; TCRdb keeps only in-frame clonotypes and omits some of them. The table includes some 270,000 clones, more than 70% detected once. Sequencing was performed on peripheral blood. These TCRs come from a woman aged 80 or over with COVID-19, enrolled during active disease.

The chain combines TRBV7-2 with TRBJ1-6, with a weak D call TRBD1 (6 bases). The V end lost 7 bases, the J end lost 7 bases, and 17 bases lay between the germline ends. Germline values: CDR1 SGHTA, CDR2 FQGNSA. The length of the CDR3 is 15 residues. The CDR3 protein is CASTNSLDRNSPLHF. The CDR3 DNA sequence: TGTGCCAGCACCAACTCACTCGACAGGAATTCACCCCTCCACTTT.

This chain joins TRBV6-6 and TRBJ2-5; D possibly corresponds to TRBD2 (7 bases). The CDR3 runs to 15 residues. Germline values: CDR1 MNHNY, CDR2 SVGAGI (reference sequence). V lost 7 bases, J lost 9 bases, and 24 bases lay in between. The CDR3 spells CASNDQGTGGRPQYF. CDR3 nucleotide sequence: TGTGCCAGCAACGACCAGGGAACGGGGGGCCGTCCCCAGTACTTC.

This rearrangement joins TRBV5-1 to TRBJ2-3; 8 nucleotides align to TRBD1. CDR1 and CDR2 (germline): SGHRS, YFSETQ. Trimming took 4 bases from V and 2 from J; bases not matched to a gene: 3. This CDR3 region has 14 residues. The DNA of the CDR3 is TGCGCCAGCAGCCGGGGACAGGCCACAGATACGCAGTATTTT. As protein: CASSRGQATDTQYF.

This clone turned up a few times. This chain connects TRBV9 to TRBJ2-7; TRBD2 agrees at 7 bases. The junction had 12 bases not matched to a gene; V was cut back by 2 bases and J by 4 bases. CDR3 length: 16 amino acids. CDR1 and CDR2 from the germline V gene are SGDLS and YYNGEE. CDR3 bases: TGTGCCAGCAGCGTGGGCATAACGGGGGGTAGGTACGAGCAGTACGTC. This codes for CASSVGITGGRYEQYV.

There are a few counts of this clone. The rearrangement uses TRBV29-1 and TRBJ1-4; no definite D call. The germline V gene has CDR1 SQVTM and CDR2 ANQGSEA. This CDR3 contains 13 residues. Between the trimmed V and J ends, which lost 4 bases and 13 bases, there was a span of 19 bases. CDR3 bases: TGCAGCGTTGGTAGAGACCCCAAAGGAGGACTGTTTTTT. As protein: CSVGRDPKGGLFF.

This chain uses TRBV18 with TRBJ1-1, with 7 bases fitting TRBD1. J lost 11 bases, V lost 5 bases, and 8 bases had no gene match. The CDR3 loop spans 12 amino acids. The V gene's germline CDR1 is KGHSH and CDR2 LQKENI. CDR3 protein: CASSTGQAAAFF. The CDR3 region has the DNA TGTGCCAGCTCAACCGGACAGGCCGCGGCTTTCTTT.

This clone was seen only once. The V call is TRBV9, the J call TRBJ2-1; 13 nucleotides agree with TRBD2. This CDR3 has 18 residues. Germline V gene lookup returns CDR1 SGDLS and CDR2 YYNGEE. The junction had 8 bases not matched to a gene; V was cut back by 1 base and J by 4 bases. The CDR3 bases are TGTGCCAGCAGCGTACACCCTCCGGGACTAGCGGGGTACAATGAGCAGTTCTTC. Protein product: CASSVHPPGLAGYNEQFF.

The rearrangement links TRBV7-6 to TRBJ2-2; TRBD2 matches at 9 bases. This CDR3 spans 18 amino acids. V gave up 6 bases and J gave up 5 bases; unmatched junction bases: 16. CDR1 and CDR2 from the germline V gene are SGHVS and FNYEAQ. CDR3 bases: TGTGCCAGCAGTCCGAAAACTCGCGGGGGGGCCAAAACCGGGGAGCTGTTTTTT. It yields the protein CASSPKTRGGAKTGELFF.

This rearrangement joins TRBV24-1 to TRBJ2-6, with D possibly being TRBD2 (5 bases). CDR3 length equals 15 residues. The germline CDR1 and CDR2 sequences are KGHDR and SFDVKD. Trimming removed 4 bases at V and 4 bases at J, with 10 bases between. CDR3 region: CATSDSGKGANVLTF. The DNA of the CDR3 is TGTGCCACCAGTGACTCCGGGAAAGGGGCCAACGTCCTGACTTTC.

The rearrangement uses TRBV6-5 and TRBJ1-1; no definite D call. The CDR3 has 13 amino acids. V dropped 6 bases and J dropped 0 bases, with 8 bases sitting between them. Germline lookup yields CDR1 MNHEY and CDR2 SVGAGI. The CDR3 DNA follows: TGTGCCAGCAGCATCGGGTTGAACACTGAAGCTTTCTTT. It is translated as CASSIGLNTEAFF.

This chain uses TRBV6-5 with TRBJ1-2, with 8 bases fitting TRBD1. Germline V gives CDR1 MNHEY, CDR2 SVGAGI. There are 15 residues in the CDR3. J lost 0 bases, V lost 7 bases, and 7 bases had no gene match. CDR3 DNA: TGTGCCAGCACCTACAGGGGGGAGTCTAACTATGGCTACACCTTC. It codes for CASTYRGESNYGYTF.

The chain uses TRBV7-2 and TRBJ2-7; TRBD1 matches at 8 bases. Losses at the gene ends were 5 bases for V and 6 bases for J; bases not matched to a gene: 3. The CDR3 spans 12 residues. Germline V gene data show CDR1 as SGHTA and CDR2 as FQGNSA. The CDR3 loop reads CASSRGTGEQYF. CDR3 DNA sequence: TGTGCCAGCAGCCGGGGGACAGGCGAGCAGTACTTC.

The chain joins TRBV28 to TRBJ2-6; D is undetermined. V gave up 6 bases and J gave up 2 bases, with 8 bases separating them. The CDR3 contains 14 residues. In germline, CDR1 is MDHEN, CDR2 SYDVKM. The CDR3 spells CASSERPGANVLTF. CDR3 bases: TGTGCCAGCAGCGAGCGTCCTGGGGCCAACGTCCTGACTTTC.

The chain links TRBV12-5 to TRBJ1-1, with D perhaps matching TRBD1 (6 bases). There are 15 residues in the CDR3. Deletions cut 7 bases from V and 1 base from J, with 16 bases between. The germline V gene has CDR1 LGHNT and CDR2 FRNRAP. The CDR3: CASARNPTGNTEAFF. The CDR3 nucleotides read TGTGCTAGTGCTAGAAACCCGACAGGGAACACTGAAGCTTTCTTT.

The rearrangement links TRBV9 to TRBJ2-1, with 10 nucleotides matching TRBD2. Germline V gene lookup returns CDR1 SGDLS and CDR2 YYNGEE. The length of the CDR3 is 15 residues. Trimming removed 4 bases from V and 4 bases from J; junction bases left unmatched: 5. CDR3 in DNA: TGTGCCAGCAGCCATACTAGCGGGGATTACAATGAGCAGTTCTTC. Encoded protein: CASSHTSGDYNEQFF. Full variable domain (missing parts from reference TRBV9 and TRBJ2-1): DSGVTQTPKHLITATGQRVTLRCSPRSGDLSVYWYQQSLDQGLQFLIQYYNGEERAKGNILERFSAQQFPDLHSELNLSSLELGDSALYFCASSHTSGDYNEQFFGPGTRLTVL.

V is TRBV5-6 and J is TRBJ2-7; the match to TRBD1 covers 10 bases. Per the germline V gene, CDR1 is SGHDT and CDR2 is YYEEEE. V trimming: 0 bases; J trimming: 6 bases; junction bases outside the gene matches: 6. The CDR3 runs to 15 residues. The CDR3 bases are TGTGCCAGCAGCTTGGGTACCGGGACAGGGGTCGAGCAGTACTTC. Residues: CASSLGTGTGVEQYF.

This clone occurred a few times. The rearrangement links TRBV24-1 to TRBJ1-1, with D possibly being TRBD1 (5 bases). The germline V gene encodes CDR1 KGHDR and CDR2 SFDVKD. CDR3 size: 14 residues. The V end was cut by 4 bases, the J end by 0 bases, with 8 bases between. CDR3 sequence: CATSETGMNTEAFF. As DNA, the CDR3 is TGTGCCACCAGTGAAACAGGCATGAACACTGAAGCTTTCTTT.

This chain links TRBV15 with TRBJ2-1; no clear D. The V gene's germline CDR1 is LNHNV and CDR2 YYDKDF (reference sequence). With 1 base removed from V and 0 bases from J, the gap between germline ends came to 10 bases. CDR3 length: 16 amino acids. In DNA form, the CDR3 reads TGTGCCACCAGCAGAGCTCGCGGTAGCTCCTACAATGAGCAGTTCTTC. Translated: CATSRARGSSYNEQFF.

The V call is TRBV5-1, the J call TRBJ2-3; 12 bases align to TRBD2. V shed 0 bases, J shed 2 bases, and the junction held 7 bases outside the gene matches. CDR1 is SGHRS, CDR2 YFSETQ, per germline. The CDR3 is 18 residues long. This chain's CDR3 is CASSLARTSGEITDTQYF. CDR3 coding DNA: TGCGCCAGCAGCTTGGCCCGGACTAGCGGGGAGATCACAGATACGCAGTATTTT.

This chain links TRBV7-3 with TRBJ1-1; D might be TRBD1 (6 bases). CDR3 size: 13 residues. Germline V gene data show CDR1 as SGHTA and CDR2 as FQGTGA. V lost 5 bases and J lost 4, with 11 bases in between. The CDR3 sequence is CASSPQGSTEAFF. The CDR3 DNA is TGTGCCAGCAGCCCACAGGGAAGCACTGAAGCTTTCTTT.

The chain combines TRBV9 with TRBJ2-5; TRBD1 is a possible D gene (6 bases). With 0 bases removed from V and 5 bases from J, the gap between germline ends came to 11 bases. The CDR3 covers 14 residues. Germline V gene sequence: CDR1 SGDLS, CDR2 YYNGEE. The CDR3 DNA follows: TGTGCCAGCAGCGTAGTGGGGGCAGGGGAGACCCAGTACTTC. Encoded protein: CASSVVGAGETQYF.

This clone was seen a single time. The rearrangement links TRBV7-2 to TRBJ1-5; D unclear. The CDR3 runs to 12 residues. Germline-derived CDR1 and CDR2 are SGHTA and FQGNSA. V lost 1 base and J 7 bases, leaving 5 bases between the germline ends. CDR3 nucleotides: TGTGCCAGCAGCTTAGGCCGGCAGCCCCAGCATTTT. Protein product: CASSLGRQPQHF.

The genes are TRBV7-2 and TRBJ1-2, with 10 bases aligning to TRBD1. This CDR3 is 15 amino acids long. The V gene's germline CDR1 is SGHTA and CDR2 FQGNSA. Trimming at V came to 3 bases and at J to 6 bases, leaving 7 bases not matched to a gene. The CDR3 DNA is TGTGCCAGCAGCTTTCCCCGGACAGGGGGGGATGGCTACACCTTC. Protein: CASSFPRTGGDGYTF.

This sequence joins TRBV6-1 and TRBJ1-2; perhaps TRBD1 as D (5 bases). The V and J ends lost 3 bases and 2 bases respectively, with 16 bases between them. The CDR3 is 16 residues long. Germline lookup yields CDR1 MNHNS and CDR2 SASEGT. In DNA form, the CDR3 reads TGTGCCAGCAGTGACGAAGGTAGGGCAGGGAACTATGGCTACACCTTC. Protein product: CASSDEGRAGNYGYTF.

Here the CDR3 reads CASSDRTGSGNTIYF. The CDR3, as DNA: TGTGCCAGCAGCGATCGGACAGGGTCTGGAAACACCATATATTTT. The chain links TRBV11-2 to TRBJ1-3; 8 bases match TRBD1. Germline CDR1 reads SGHAT; CDR2 reads FQNNGV. Trimming cost V 5 bases and J 1 base; bases outside gene matches: 4. CDR3 size: 15 residues.

This clone appeared a few times. The V call is TRBV21-1, the J call TRBJ2-7; TRBD1 is the table's D call and was not checked against the DNA. TRBV21-1 is a pseudogene locus. This CDR3 region has 12 residues. The CDR3 protein is CASRDRDWEQYF. CDR3 in DNA: TGTGCCAGCCGGGACAGGGATTGGGAGCAGTACTTC.

This clone was detected once. The chain has TRBV2 and TRBJ1-2; 7 positions match TRBD1. V shed 6 bases and J 7 bases; nucleotides not matched to a gene: 5. The CDR3 spans 12 residues. Looked up from germline, CDR1 is SNHLY and CDR2 is FYNNEI. The CDR3 here is CASRGQGGGYTF. Here the CDR3 DNA reads TGTGCCAGCAGGGGGCAGGGGGGTGGCTACACCTTC.

The chain joins TRBV6-6 to TRBJ1-4; 9 nucleotides match TRBD1. The V gene end was trimmed by 7 bases and the J gene end by 8 bases; junction bases not matched to a gene: 8. Germline V CDR1 and CDR2: MNHNY, SVGAGI (reference sequence). The CDR3 consists of 14 residues. The DNA for the CDR3 is TGTGCCAGCACCGGACAGGGGCGTGGGGAAAAACTGTTTTTT. This gives the protein CASTGQGRGEKLFF.

V and J are TRBV2 and TRBJ2-3; no definite D call. The CDR3 spans 14 residues. CDR1 and CDR2 from the germline V gene are SNHLY and FYNNEI. The ends were cut back, 6 bases at V and 5 bases at J, with 15 bases in the middle. The CDR3 region is CASRSFNAGDTQYF. CDR3 in DNA: TGTGCCAGCAGATCGTTTAACGCAGGAGATACGCAGTATTTT.